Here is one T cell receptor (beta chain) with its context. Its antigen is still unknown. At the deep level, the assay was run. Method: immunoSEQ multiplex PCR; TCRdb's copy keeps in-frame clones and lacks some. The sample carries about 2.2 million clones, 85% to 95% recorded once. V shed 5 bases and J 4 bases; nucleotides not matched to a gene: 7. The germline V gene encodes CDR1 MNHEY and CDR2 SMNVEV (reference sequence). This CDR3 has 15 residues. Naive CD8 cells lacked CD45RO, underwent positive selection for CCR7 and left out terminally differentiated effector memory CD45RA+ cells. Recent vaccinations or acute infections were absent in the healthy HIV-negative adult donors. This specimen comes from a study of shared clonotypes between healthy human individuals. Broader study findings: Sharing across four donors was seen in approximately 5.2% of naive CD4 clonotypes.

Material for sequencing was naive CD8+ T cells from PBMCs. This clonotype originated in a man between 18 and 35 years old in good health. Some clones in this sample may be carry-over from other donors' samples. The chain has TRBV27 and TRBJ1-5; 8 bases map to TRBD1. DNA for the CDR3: TGTGCCAGCAGTGAAACAGGGGGACCAAATCAGCCCCAGCATTTT. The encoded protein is CASSETGGPNQPQHF.